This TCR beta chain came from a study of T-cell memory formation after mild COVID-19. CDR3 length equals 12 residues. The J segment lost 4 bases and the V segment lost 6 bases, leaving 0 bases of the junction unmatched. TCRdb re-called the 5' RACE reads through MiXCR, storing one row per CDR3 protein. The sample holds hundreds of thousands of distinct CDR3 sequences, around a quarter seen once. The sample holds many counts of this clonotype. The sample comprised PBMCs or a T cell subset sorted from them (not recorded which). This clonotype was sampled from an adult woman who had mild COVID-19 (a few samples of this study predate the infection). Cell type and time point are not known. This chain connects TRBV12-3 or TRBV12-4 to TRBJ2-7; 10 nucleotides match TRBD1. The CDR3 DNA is TGTGCCAGCAGGGACAGGGGGTACGAGCAGTACTTC. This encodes CASRDRGYEQYF.